Here is one TCR beta chain with its context. Its antigen is undetermined. This sample was taken from a study of T cell responses to AZD1222 COVID-19 vaccine. Study observations and caveats: Clonal diversity was possibly underestimated, and white British individuals and females predominated among donors. Samples come after the peak T cell response, not at day 14.

Germline loops: CDR1 SGHRS, CDR2 YFSETQ. The V gene lost 3 bases and the J gene lost 5 bases, with 11 bases spanning the gap. The CDR3 totals 14 residues. The protocol was immunoSEQ multiplex PCR, while the TCRdb copy is restricted to in-frame clones and leaves out a portion. The sample includes some 100,000 clones, about 89% of them seen just once. The specimen comprised peripheral blood, sampled on day 0 of AZD1222 vaccination. The V gene is TRBV5-1, the J gene TRBJ1-4, with D hard to call. The source of this sequence is an adult in good health. CDR3 nucleotides: TGCGCCAGCAGCTACATCGGAGGGAATGAAAAACTGTTTTTT. Protein product: CASSYIGGNEKLFF.